A single sample is the source of the 30 T cell receptor beta chains below, sequenced in a study of PD-L1 blockade in urothelial cancer. Clones were read by immunoSEQ multiplex PCR, and TCRdb kept only the in-frame ones, dropping some. In the table there are tens of thousands of clones, approximately 86% of which are singletons. Source: PBMCs, taken around atezolizumab (anti-PD-L1) treatment. These receptors all stem from a woman aged 65 to 85 with urothelial cancer.

The rearrangement links TRBV2 to TRBJ1-5; tentatively, D is TRBD1 (5 bases). V was trimmed by 6 bases and J by 4 bases, leaving 13 bases between them. Germline V gene data show CDR1 as SNHLY and CDR2 as FYNNEI. The CDR3 spans 14 residues. The CDR3 sequence: CASSLTGGNQPQHF. In DNA form, the CDR3 reads TGTGCCAGCAGCCTGACCGGGGGGAATCAGCCCCAGCATTTT.

The CDR3 DNA is TGTGCCAGCAGGGCAGGGGGCGCGAACACTGAAGCTTTCTTT. Its protein product is CASRAGGANTEAFF. The chain has TRBV7-9 and TRBJ1-1; 8 bases are a match to TRBD1. Trimming removed 6 bases from V and 1 base from J; junction bases left unmatched: 4. This CDR3 is 14 amino acids long. Germline V CDR1 and CDR2: SEHNR, FQNEAQ (reference sequence).

This chain joins TRBV27 and TRBJ2-1, with TRBD2 matching 9 bases. There are 13 residues in the CDR3. Unmatched junction bases numbered 2, after V lost 4 bases and J lost 7 bases. The germline gives CDR1 MNHEY, CDR2 SMNVEV (reference sequence). CDR3 in amino acids: CASSSSGVNEQFF. CDR3 nucleotides: TGTGCCAGCAGTTCTAGCGGGGTTAATGAGCAGTTCTTC.

The chain uses TRBV5-1 and TRBJ1-5; 8 bases are a match to TRBD1. Germline-derived CDR1 and CDR2 are SGHRS and YFSETQ. V was pared by 0 bases and J by 3 bases, with 5 bases of the junction left unmatched. The CDR3 runs 16 residues. This CDR3 reads CASSLGTGSVNQPQHF. DNA for the CDR3: TGCGCCAGCAGCTTGGGGACAGGGTCGGTCAATCAGCCCCAGCATTTT.

The chain links TRBV2 to TRBJ2-7; a weak D match, TRBD2 (6 bases). The V end was cut by 8 bases, the J end by 0 bases, with 11 bases between. Germline CDR1 is SNHLY and CDR2 is FYNNEI. The CDR3 totals 13 residues. DNA of the CDR3: TGTGCCAGCGGAGGGGTTAGCTCCTACGAGCAGTACTTC. Its protein is CASGGVSSYEQYF.

This clone was detected only once. This sequence joins TRBV28 and TRBJ1-2; 8 nucleotides match TRBD1. CDR1 is MDHEN, CDR2 SYDVKM, per germline. The CDR3 sequence is 15 residues long. V was clipped by 3 bases and J by 5 bases; unmatched bases: 8. The CDR3 here is CASSFQGAKVYGYTF. The CDR3 DNA follows: TGTGCCAGCAGTTTCCAGGGGGCTAAGGTATATGGCTACACCTTC.

This clone has only one observation. The chain combines TRBV28 with TRBJ2-2; perhaps TRBD2 as D (5 bases). V lost 3 bases, J lost 4 bases, and 15 bases lay in between. CDR3 size: 16 residues. Germline V gene data show CDR1 as MDHEN and CDR2 as SYDVKM. The DNA for the CDR3 is TGTGCCAGCAGTTTCTCGCGAGGGCCGGGCACCGGGGAGCTGTTTTTT. This translates into CASSFSRGPGTGELFF.

V is TRBV9 and J is TRBJ1-3, with 7 bases identical to TRBD1. This CDR3 is built from 14 residues. The V gene's germline CDR1 is SGDLS and CDR2 YYNGEE. V dropped 4 bases and J dropped 0; count of bases not matched to a gene: 1. In nucleotides, the CDR3 is TGTGCCAGCAGCAGGACAGGCTCTGGAAACACCATATATTTT. Translation gives CASSRTGSGNTIYF.

The V and J genes are TRBV7-6 and TRBJ1-4; 9 nucleotides line up with TRBD1. CDR1 is SGHVS and CDR2 is FNYEAQ in the germline V gene. The CDR3 contains 16 residues. V dropped 5 bases and J dropped 8; count of bases not matched to a gene: 12. The DNA for the CDR3 is TGTGCCAGCAGCCCCCGACAGGGGGGAGCAGGGGAAAAACTGTTTTTT. Amino acid sequence: CASSPRQGGAGEKLFF.

V usage is TRBV6-1 and J usage is TRBJ2-3; TRBD2 aligns across 8 bases. V lost 6 bases and J lost 4; bases outside the gene matches: 6. Germline loops: CDR1 MNHNS, CDR2 SASEGT. This CDR3 is built from 14 residues. The CDR3 sequence is CASSLTSGADTQYF. Here the CDR3 DNA reads TGTGCCAGCAGCCTTACTAGCGGAGCAGATACGCAGTATTTT.

A few counts support this clone. V gene TRBV6-1 combines with J gene TRBJ2-1; TRBD2 agrees at 8 bases. Germline CDR1 and CDR2: MNHNS and SASEGT. J lost 4 bases, V lost 8 bases, and 10 bases had no gene match. This CDR3 has 15 amino acids. CDR3 sequence reads: CASRTGGAGYNEQFF. CDR3 DNA: TGTGCCAGCCGTACCGGGGGGGCCGGTTACAATGAGCAGTTCTTC.

CDR3 sequence reads: CASSQRTGGLNEQYF. The DNA of the CDR3 is TGTGCCAGCAGCCAACGGACAGGGGGCCTAAACGAGCAGTACTTC. The chain uses TRBV14 and TRBJ2-7, with 11 bases matching TRBD1. Germline loops: CDR1 SGHDN, CDR2 FVKESK. J was trimmed by 5 bases and V by 2 bases; bases with no gene match: 5. This CDR3 spans 15 amino acids.

The chain uses TRBV9 and TRBJ2-1; D might be TRBD1 (6 bases). The CDR3 is made up of 14 amino acids. Germline V gene lookup returns CDR1 SGDLS and CDR2 YYNGEE. V gave up 0 bases and J gave up 12 bases, with 16 bases separating them. Here the CDR3 DNA reads TGTGCCAGCAGCGTAGCCCCAAGGGACATCGGGCAGTTCTTC. Protein sequence: CASSVAPRDIGQFF. Complete variable domain (other parts from reference TRBV9 and TRBJ2-1): DSGVTQTPKHLITATGQRVTLRCSPRSGDLSVYWYQQSLDQGLQFLIQYYNGEERAKGNILERFSAQQFPDLHSELNLSSLELGDSALYFCASSVAPRDIGQFFGPGTRLTVL.

V is TRBV6-5 and J is TRBJ1-6, with a weak D call TRBD1 (5 bases). Germline V lookup: CDR1 MNHEY, CDR2 SVGAGI. The V and J ends lost 1 base and 8 bases respectively, with 9 bases between them. The CDR3 is made up of 14 amino acids. The DNA for the CDR3 is TGTGCCAGCAGTTACTTGGACAATGATTCACCCCTCCACTTT. This translates into CASSYLDNDSPLHF.

The J gene is TRBJ1-3, the V gene TRBV10-3; the D gene is possibly TRBD1 (5 bases). CDR3 size: 15 residues. In germline, CDR1 is ENHRY, CDR2 SYGVKD. Trimming took off 4 bases at V and 2 bases at J, with 12 bases between the two ends. CDR3 coding DNA: TGTGCCATCAGTGTTGGACAAGCTGCTGGAAACACCATATATTTT. Translating it yields CAISVGQAAGNTIYF.

This chain links TRBV5-1 with TRBJ2-2, with D possibly matching TRBD1 (6 bases). The CDR3 runs to 15 residues. From germline, CDR1 is SGHRS and CDR2 YFSETQ. The V and J ends lost 0 bases and 1 base respectively, with 7 bases between them. Here the CDR3 reads CASSLVDRNTGELFF. In DNA, the CDR3 is TGCGCCAGCAGCTTGGTGGACAGGAACACCGGGGAGCTGTTTTTT.

The chain combines TRBV19 with TRBJ2-7; 11 nucleotides align to TRBD2. Germline V gene data show CDR1 as LNHDA and CDR2 as SQIVND (reference sequence). V trimming: 3 bases; J trimming: 1 base; junction bases outside the gene matches: 2. The CDR3 has 15 amino acids. Written as DNA, the CDR3 is TGTGCCAGTAGTATGGGGACTAGCGGATCCTACGAGCAGTACTTC. As protein: CASSMGTSGSYEQYF. Full variable domain (remainder filled in from reference TRBV19 and TRBJ2-7): DGGITQSPKYLFRKEGQNVTLSCEQNLNHDAMYWYRQDPGQGLRLIYYSQIVNDFQKGDIAEGYSVSREKKESFPLTVTSAQKNPTAFYLCASSMGTSGSYEQYFGPGTRLTVT.

A few counts support this clone. A read error may produce the germline difference seen at one junction end. The chain employs TRBV29-1 and TRBJ1-1; unclear D gene. Germline V lookup: CDR1 SQVTM, CDR2 ANQGSEA. The CDR3 runs to 12 residues. The CDR3: CSVEDWNTEAFF. In DNA form, the CDR3 reads TGCAGCGTCGAAGACTGGAACACTGAAGCTTTCTTT.

Concerning this clone itself: Different DNA sequences within this sample yield the same CDR3. The chain uses TRBV5-1 and TRBJ2-7; D call uncertain. Per germline, CDR1 SGHRS and CDR2 YFSETQ. Trimming took off 0 bases at V and 4 bases at J, with 5 bases between the two ends. The CDR3 is made up of 12 amino acids. The CDR3 sequence is CASSLDNYEQYF. CDR3 bases: TGCGCCAGCAGCTTGGACAATTACGAGCAGTACTTC.

The V and J genes are TRBV29-1 and TRBJ2-2; 7 nucleotides agree with TRBD2. Germline CDR1 SQVTM, CDR2 ANQGSEA. CDR3 length: 14 residues. V trimming: 4 bases; J trimming: 4 bases; junction bases outside the gene matches: 6. Here the CDR3 reads CSVGAGLSTGELFF. CDR3 DNA sequence: TGCAGCGTTGGAGCGGGACTCTCCACCGGGGAGCTGTTTTTT.

The chain is built from TRBV28 and TRBJ2-7; the D gene is possibly TRBD1 (5 bases). Per the germline V gene, CDR1 is MDHEN and CDR2 is SYDVKM. The CDR3 spans 14 residues. V lost 5 bases, J lost 6 bases, and 17 bases lay in between. The CDR3 coding sequence is TGTGCCAGCAGTCGCCAGGGCATCTCCGGCGAGCAGTACTTC. Its protein product is CASSRQGISGEQYF.

The V and J genes are TRBV28 and TRBJ1-2, with 7 bases fitting TRBD1. The CDR3 is 15 residues long. V shed 4 bases, J shed 4 bases, and the junction held 9 bases outside the gene matches. Germline V CDR1 and CDR2: MDHEN, SYDVKM. The CDR3 bases are TGTGCCAGCAGTTCCCAAGGGACAGCCCTCTATGGCTACACCTTC. It translates to CASSSQGTALYGYTF.

The gene calls are TRBV28 and TRBJ1-2; D is perhaps TRBD1 (5 bases). Per germline, CDR1 MDHEN and CDR2 SYDVKM. The CDR3 sequence is 16 residues long. V lost 5 bases and J lost 3, with 19 bases in between. CDR3 nucleotides: TGTGCCAGCAGTCCCTCACGGGGAGGGGTCGACTATGGCTACACCTTC. Its translation is CASSPSRGGVDYGYTF.

V is TRBV11-2 and J is TRBJ1-2, with 7 nucleotides matching TRBD1. V lost 3 bases and J lost 5; bases outside the gene matches: 3. This CDR3 contains 13 residues. The germline V gene has CDR1 SGHAT and CDR2 FQNNGV. The DNA for the CDR3 is TGTGCCAGCAGCTTTGACAGGGCATATGGCTACACCTTC. It translates to CASSFDRAYGYTF. The complete variable domain, with remaining parts taken from reference TRBV11-2 and TRBJ1-2, reads EAGVAQSPRYKIIEKRQSVAFWCNPISGHATLYWYQQILGQGPKLLIQFQNNGVVDDSQLPKDRFSAERLKGVDSTLKIQPAKLEDSAVYLCASSFDRAYGYTFGSGTRLTVV.

The V and J genes are TRBV10-3 and TRBJ2-7; D gene ambiguous. Trimming shortened V by 6 bases and J by 0 bases, and 15 bases separated the two germline ends. Germline-derived CDR1 and CDR2 are ENHRY and SYGVKD. The CDR3 runs to 15 residues. CDR3: CAIRTGTTNSYEQYF. In DNA, the CDR3 is TGTGCCATCAGAACCGGAACTACCAACTCCTACGAGCAGTACTTC.

This chain links TRBV5-1 with TRBJ2-3, with TRBD1 matching 7 bases. There are 14 residues in the CDR3. The J segment lost 7 bases and the V segment lost 4 bases, leaving 9 bases of the junction unmatched. Germline CDR1 reads SGHRS; CDR2 reads YFSETQ. CDR3 in amino acids: CASSPVRGRNTQYF. DNA for the CDR3: TGCGCCAGCAGCCCAGTAAGGGGGCGGAATACGCAGTATTTT.

The CDR3 nucleotides read TGCGCCAGCCATATGGGACAGTATAGCAATCAGCCCCAGCATTTT. This sequence encodes CASHMGQYSNQPQHF. This chain joins TRBV10-1 and TRBJ1-5, with 7 bases aligning to TRBD1. Trimming at V came to 8 bases and at J to 0 bases, leaving 7 bases not matched to a gene. Germline values: CDR1 WNHNN, CDR2 SYGVQD (reference sequence). The CDR3 contains 15 residues.

The genes are TRBV9 and TRBJ1-3; D is possibly TRBD1 (6 bases). This CDR3 region has 16 residues. Germline CDR1 reads SGDLS; CDR2 reads YYNGEE. The germline V and J ends were trimmed by 2 bases and 2 bases, with 14 bases remaining between them. The CDR3 here is CASSVSAGVAGNTIYF. The CDR3 DNA is TGTGCCAGCAGCGTCTCGGCAGGGGTCGCTGGAAACACCATATATTTT.

The rearrangement uses TRBV5-1 and TRBJ1-1, with a tentative D call TRBD1 (6 bases). The germline V and J ends were trimmed by 3 bases and 7 bases, with 22 bases remaining between them. Germline CDR1 is SGHRS and CDR2 is YFSETQ. The CDR3 contains 16 residues. This CDR3 is CASSYGRGGPENEAFF. CDR3 DNA: TGCGCCAGCAGCTACGGAAGGGGGGGTCCCGAAAATGAAGCTTTCTTT.

This clone was counted a single time. The chain recombines TRBV7-9 with TRBJ2-5, with a possible D match to TRBD2 (5 bases). Germline V gene sequence: CDR1 SEHNR, CDR2 FQNEAQ (reference sequence). V shed 2 bases and J shed 5 bases, with 12 bases lying between them. The CDR3 totals 14 residues. This CDR3 is CASSLRGPLETQYF. CDR3 in DNA: TGTGCCAGCAGCTTAAGAGGGCCACTCGAGACCCAGTACTTC. Using reference TRBV7-9 and TRBJ2-5 for the parts outside the CDR3, the full variable domain is DTGVSQNPRHKITKRGQNVTFRCDPISEHNRLYWYRQTLGQGPEFLTYFQNEAQLEKSRLLSDRFSAERPKGSFSTLEIQRTEQGDSAMYLCASSLRGPLETQYFGPGTRLLVL.